This T cell receptor (beta chain) came from a study of lung T cells in sarcoidosis with Löfgren's syndrome. Study outcomes and limitations: In alpha-beta pairs, TRAV12-1 favored TRBV2, and their CDR3s were homologous. Löfgren's syndrome patients reportedly showed greatest TRAV12-1 and TRBV2 expansion versus controls.

Unmatched junction bases numbered 5, after V lost 6 bases and J lost 5 bases. CDR1 and CDR2 (germline): SNHLY, FYNNEI. The CDR3 is made up of 13 amino acids. This clonotype is large. Its antigen is as yet unknown. From the reads, TCRdb called clonotypes with MiXCR, one entry per CDR3 protein. The sample has roughly 2,600 distinct CDR3 sequences; 25% to 35% are singletons. The sample consisted of CD4+ T cells from bronchoalveolar lavage. The clonotype comes from a human donor with sarcoidosis (Löfgren's syndrome or another form), or a control subject (not recorded which). V is TRBV2 and J is TRBJ1-1, with 8 bases lining up with TRBD1. The CDR3 DNA sequence: TGTGCCAGCAGCGGACAGGGAAGGACTGAAGCTTTCTTT. Translating it yields CASSGQGRTEAFF. The full variable domain, its missing parts supplied by reference TRBV2 and TRBJ1-1, is EPEVTQTPSHQVTQMGQEVILRCVPISNHLYFYWYRQILGQKVEFLVSFYNNEISEKSEIFDDQFSVERPDGSNFTLKIRSTKLEDSAMYFCASSGQGRTEAFFGQGTRLTVV.